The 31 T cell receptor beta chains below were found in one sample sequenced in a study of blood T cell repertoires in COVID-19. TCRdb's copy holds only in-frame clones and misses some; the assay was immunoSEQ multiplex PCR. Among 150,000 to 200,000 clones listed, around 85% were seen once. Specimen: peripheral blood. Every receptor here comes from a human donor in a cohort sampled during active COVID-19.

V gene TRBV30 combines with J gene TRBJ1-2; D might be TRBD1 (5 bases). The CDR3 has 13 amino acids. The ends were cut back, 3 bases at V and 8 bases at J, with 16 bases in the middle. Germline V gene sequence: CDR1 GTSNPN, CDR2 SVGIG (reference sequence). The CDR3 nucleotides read TGTGCCTGGAGATGGGGGTTAGGAGGGGGCTACACCTTC. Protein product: CAWRWGLGGGYTF.

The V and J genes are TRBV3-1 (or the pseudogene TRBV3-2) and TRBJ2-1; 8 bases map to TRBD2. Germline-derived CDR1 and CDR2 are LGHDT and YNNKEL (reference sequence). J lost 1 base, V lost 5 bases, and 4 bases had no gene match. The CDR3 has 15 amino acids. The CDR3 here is CASSGSSGSYNEQFF. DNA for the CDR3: TGTGCCAGCAGCGGGTCTAGCGGGTCCTACAATGAGCAGTTCTTC.

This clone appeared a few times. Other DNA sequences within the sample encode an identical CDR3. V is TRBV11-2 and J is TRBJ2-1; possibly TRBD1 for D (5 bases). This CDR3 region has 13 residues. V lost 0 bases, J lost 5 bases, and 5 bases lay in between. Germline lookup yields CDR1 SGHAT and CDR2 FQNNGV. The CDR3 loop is CASSLDRDNEQFF. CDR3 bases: TGTGCCAGCAGCTTAGACAGGGACAATGAGCAGTTCTTC.

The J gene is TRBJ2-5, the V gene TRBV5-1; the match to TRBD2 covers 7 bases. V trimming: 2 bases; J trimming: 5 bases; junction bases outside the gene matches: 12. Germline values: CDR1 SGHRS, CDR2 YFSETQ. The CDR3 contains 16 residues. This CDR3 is CASSFGAGALWETQYF. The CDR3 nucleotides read TGCGCCAGCAGCTTCGGCGCGGGAGCTTTGTGGGAGACCCAGTACTTC.

CDR3 bases: TGTGCCAGCAAGTGGGCAGGTGGAAGGGGGACTGAAGCTTTCTTT. Its protein product is CASKWAGGRGTEAFF. This chain connects TRBV7-9 to TRBJ1-1; D possibly corresponds to TRBD1 (6 bases). Germline CDR1 is SEHNR and CDR2 is FQNEAQ (reference sequence). V was clipped by 7 bases and J by 5 bases, with 20 bases between them. CDR3 length equals 15 residues.

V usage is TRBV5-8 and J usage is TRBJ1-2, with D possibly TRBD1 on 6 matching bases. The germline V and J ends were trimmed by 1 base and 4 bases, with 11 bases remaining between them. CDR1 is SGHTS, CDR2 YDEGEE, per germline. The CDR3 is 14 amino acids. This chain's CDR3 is CASSLSGTLYGYTF. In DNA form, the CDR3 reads TGTGCCAGCAGCTTGTCAGGGACACTCTATGGCTACACCTTC.

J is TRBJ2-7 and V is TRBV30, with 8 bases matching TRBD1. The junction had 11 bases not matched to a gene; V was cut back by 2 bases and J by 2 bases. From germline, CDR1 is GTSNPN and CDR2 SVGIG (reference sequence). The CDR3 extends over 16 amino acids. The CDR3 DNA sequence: TGTGCCTGGAGTCCTCGAGGACAGGGTAACCCCTACGAGCAGTACTTC. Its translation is CAWSPRGQGNPYEQYF.

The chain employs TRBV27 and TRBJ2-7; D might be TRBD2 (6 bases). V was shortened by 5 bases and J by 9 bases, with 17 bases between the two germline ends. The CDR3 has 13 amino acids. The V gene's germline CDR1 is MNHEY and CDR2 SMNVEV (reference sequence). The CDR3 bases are TGTGCCAGCAGTCCCGACCCGGGACTCACGCAGTACTTC. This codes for CASSPDPGLTQYF.

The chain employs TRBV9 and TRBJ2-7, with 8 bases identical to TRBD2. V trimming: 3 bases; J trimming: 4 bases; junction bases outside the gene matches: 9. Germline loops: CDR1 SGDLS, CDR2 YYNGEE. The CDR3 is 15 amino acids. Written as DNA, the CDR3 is TGTGCCAGCAGCGGAGGAGCGGGGGACGGGTACGAGCAGTACTTC. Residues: CASSGGAGDGYEQYF.

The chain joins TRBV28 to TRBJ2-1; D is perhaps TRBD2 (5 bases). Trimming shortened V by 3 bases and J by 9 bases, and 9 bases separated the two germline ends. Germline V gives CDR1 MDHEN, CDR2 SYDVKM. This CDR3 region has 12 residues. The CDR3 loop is CASSFSRGEQFF. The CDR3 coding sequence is TGTGCCAGCAGTTTTAGCCGGGGTGAGCAGTTCTTC. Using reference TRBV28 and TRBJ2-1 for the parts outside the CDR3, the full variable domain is DVKVTQSSRYLVKRTGEKVFLECVQDMDHENMFWYRQDPGLGLRLIYFSYDVKMKEKGDIPEGYSVSREKKERFSLILESASTNQTSMYLCASSFSRGEQFFGPGTRLTVL.

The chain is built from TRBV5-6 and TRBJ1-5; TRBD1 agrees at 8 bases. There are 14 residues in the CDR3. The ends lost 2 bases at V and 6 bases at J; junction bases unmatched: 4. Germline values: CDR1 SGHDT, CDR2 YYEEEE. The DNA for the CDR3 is TGTGCCAGCAGCTTAACAGGGGGGGGTCAGCCCCAGCATTTT. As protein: CASSLTGGGQPQHF.

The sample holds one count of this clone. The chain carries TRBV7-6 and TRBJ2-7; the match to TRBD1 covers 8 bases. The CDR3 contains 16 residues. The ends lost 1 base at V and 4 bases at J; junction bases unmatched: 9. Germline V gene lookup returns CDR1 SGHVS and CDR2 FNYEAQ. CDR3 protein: CASSLEAGGASYEQYF. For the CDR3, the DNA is TGTGCCAGCAGCTTAGAGGCAGGGGGCGCTTCTTACGAGCAGTACTTC.

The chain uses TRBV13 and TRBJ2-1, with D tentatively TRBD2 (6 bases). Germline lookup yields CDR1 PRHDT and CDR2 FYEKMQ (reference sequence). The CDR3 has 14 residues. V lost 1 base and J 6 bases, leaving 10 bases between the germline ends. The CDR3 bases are TGTGCCAGCAGCTTAGCGGAGGGATCCAATGAGCAGTTCTTC. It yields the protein CASSLAEGSNEQFF.

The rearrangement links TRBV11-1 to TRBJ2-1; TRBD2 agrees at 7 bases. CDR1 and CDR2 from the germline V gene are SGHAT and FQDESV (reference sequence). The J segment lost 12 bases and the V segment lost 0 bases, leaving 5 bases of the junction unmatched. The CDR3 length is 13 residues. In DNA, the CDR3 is TGTGCCAGCAGCTTAGCGAGAGGGACTATGCAGTTCTTC. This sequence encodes CASSLARGTMQFF.

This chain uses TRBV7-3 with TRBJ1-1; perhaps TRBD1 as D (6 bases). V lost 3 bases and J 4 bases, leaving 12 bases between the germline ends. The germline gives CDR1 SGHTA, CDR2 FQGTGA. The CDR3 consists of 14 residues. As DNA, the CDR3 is TGTGCCAGCAGCTTCTCAGGGGCAAGCACTGAAGCTTTCTTT. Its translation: CASSFSGASTEAFF.

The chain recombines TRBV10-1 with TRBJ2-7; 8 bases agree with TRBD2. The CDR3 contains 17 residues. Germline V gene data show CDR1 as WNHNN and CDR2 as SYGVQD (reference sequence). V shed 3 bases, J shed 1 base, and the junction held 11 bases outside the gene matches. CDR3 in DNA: TGCGCCAGCAGTGACCCCGACTCTAGCGGGTTGTCCTACGAGCAGTACTTC. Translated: CASSDPDSSGLSYEQYF.

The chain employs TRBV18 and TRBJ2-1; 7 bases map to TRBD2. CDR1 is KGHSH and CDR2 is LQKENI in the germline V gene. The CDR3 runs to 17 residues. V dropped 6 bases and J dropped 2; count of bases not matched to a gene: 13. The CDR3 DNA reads TGTGCCAGCTCGTTAGAGCATGAGAGCGGGACCTACAATGAGCAGTTCTTC. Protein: CASSLEHESGTYNEQFF.

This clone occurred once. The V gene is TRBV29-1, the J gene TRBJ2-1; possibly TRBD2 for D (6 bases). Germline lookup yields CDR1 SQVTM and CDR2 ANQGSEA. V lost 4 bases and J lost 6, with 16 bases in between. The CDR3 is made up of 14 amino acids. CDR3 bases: TGCAGCGTTGTCGCGCTAGCGACTTCCAATGAGCAGTTCTTC. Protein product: CSVVALATSNEQFF.

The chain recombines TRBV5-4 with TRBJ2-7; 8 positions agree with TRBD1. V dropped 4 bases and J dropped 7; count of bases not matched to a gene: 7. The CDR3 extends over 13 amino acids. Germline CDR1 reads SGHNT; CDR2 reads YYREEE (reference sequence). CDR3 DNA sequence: TGTGCCAGCAGCCCGCGGACAGGGAGTGAGCAGTACTTC. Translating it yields CASSPRTGSEQYF.

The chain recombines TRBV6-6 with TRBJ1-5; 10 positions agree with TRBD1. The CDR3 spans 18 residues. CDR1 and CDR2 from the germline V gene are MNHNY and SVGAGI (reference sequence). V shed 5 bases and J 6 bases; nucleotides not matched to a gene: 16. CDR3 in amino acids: CASSPSPAGQGYTQPQHF. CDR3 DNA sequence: TGTGCCAGCAGTCCGAGCCCTGCGGGACAGGGGTATACTCAGCCCCAGCATTTT.

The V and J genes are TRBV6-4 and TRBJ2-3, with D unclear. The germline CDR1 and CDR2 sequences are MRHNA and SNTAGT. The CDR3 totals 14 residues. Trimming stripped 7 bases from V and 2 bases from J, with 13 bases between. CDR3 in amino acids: CASNGLPVTDTQYF. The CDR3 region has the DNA TGTGCCAGCAACGGGTTACCAGTCACAGATACGCAGTATTTT.

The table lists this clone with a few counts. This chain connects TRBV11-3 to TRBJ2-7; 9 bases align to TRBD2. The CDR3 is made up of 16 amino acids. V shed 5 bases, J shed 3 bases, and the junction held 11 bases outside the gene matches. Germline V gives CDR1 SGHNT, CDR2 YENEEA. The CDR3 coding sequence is TGTGCCAGCAGCCCCCCGAGGACTAGCGTTAACTACGAGCAGTACTTC. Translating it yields CASSPPRTSVNYEQYF.

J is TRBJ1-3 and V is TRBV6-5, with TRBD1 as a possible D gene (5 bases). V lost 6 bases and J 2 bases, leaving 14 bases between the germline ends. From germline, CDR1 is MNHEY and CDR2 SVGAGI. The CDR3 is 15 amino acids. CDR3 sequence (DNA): TGTGCCAGCAGCATAACAGGCGGTACTGGAAACACCATATATTTT. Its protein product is CASSITGGTGNTIYF.

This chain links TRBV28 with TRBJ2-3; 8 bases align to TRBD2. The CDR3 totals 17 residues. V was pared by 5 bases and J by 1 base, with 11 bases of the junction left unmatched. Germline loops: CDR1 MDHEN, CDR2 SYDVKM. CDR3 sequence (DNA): TGTGCCAGCAGTGTCACCCCGGGAGGGCCGGGCACAGATACGCAGTATTTT. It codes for CASSVTPGGPGTDTQYF.

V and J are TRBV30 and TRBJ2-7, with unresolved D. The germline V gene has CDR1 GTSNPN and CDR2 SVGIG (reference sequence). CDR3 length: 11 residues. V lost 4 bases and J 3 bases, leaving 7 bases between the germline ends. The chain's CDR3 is CAWKSGYEQYF. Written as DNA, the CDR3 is TGTGCCTGGAAGTCCGGCTACGAGCAGTACTTC.

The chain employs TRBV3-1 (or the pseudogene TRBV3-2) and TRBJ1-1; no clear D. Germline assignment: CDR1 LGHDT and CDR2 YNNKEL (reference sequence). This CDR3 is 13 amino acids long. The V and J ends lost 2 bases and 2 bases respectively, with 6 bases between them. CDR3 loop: CASSQNRNTEAFF. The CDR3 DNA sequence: TGTGCCAGCAGCCAAAACAGAAACACTGAAGCTTTCTTT.

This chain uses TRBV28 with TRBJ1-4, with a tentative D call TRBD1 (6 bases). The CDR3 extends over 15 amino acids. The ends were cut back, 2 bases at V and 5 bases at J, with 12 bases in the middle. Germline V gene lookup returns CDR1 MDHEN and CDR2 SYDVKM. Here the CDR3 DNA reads TGTGCCAGCAGTTTAACAGGGAATGACAATGAAAAACTGTTTTTT. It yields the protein CASSLTGNDNEKLFF.

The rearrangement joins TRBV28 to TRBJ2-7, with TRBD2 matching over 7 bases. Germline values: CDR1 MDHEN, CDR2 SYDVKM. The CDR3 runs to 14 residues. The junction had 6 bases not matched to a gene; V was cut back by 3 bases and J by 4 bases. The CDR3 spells CASSLAGETYEQYF. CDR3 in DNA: TGTGCCAGCAGTTTGGCGGGAGAGACTTACGAGCAGTACTTC. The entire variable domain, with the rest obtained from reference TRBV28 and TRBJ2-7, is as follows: DVKVTQSSRYLVKRTGEKVFLECVQDMDHENMFWYRQDPGLGLRLIYFSYDVKMKEKGDIPEGYSVSREKKERFSLILESASTNQTSMYLCASSLAGETYEQYFGPGTRLTVT.

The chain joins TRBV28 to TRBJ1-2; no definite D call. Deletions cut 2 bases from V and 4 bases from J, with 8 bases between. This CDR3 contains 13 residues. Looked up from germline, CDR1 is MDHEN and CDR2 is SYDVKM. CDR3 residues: CASSLLDPYGYTF. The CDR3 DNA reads TGTGCCAGCAGTTTACTAGATCCCTATGGCTACACCTTC.

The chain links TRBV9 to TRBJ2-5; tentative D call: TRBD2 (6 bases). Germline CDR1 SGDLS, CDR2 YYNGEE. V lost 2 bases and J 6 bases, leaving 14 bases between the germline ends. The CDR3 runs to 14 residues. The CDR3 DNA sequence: TGTGCCAGCAGCGTGGAGGCAGGGAGGCAGACCCAGTACTTC. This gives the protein CASSVEAGRQTQYF.

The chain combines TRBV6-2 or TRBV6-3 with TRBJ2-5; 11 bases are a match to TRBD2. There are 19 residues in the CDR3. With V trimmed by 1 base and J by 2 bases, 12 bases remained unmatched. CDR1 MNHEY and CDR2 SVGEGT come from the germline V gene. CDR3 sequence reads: CASSYYFILAGVGQETQYF. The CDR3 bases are TGTGCCAGCAGTTACTATTTTATACTAGCGGGGGTCGGACAAGAGACCCAGTACTTC.